One and the same sample provided the 4 T cell receptor beta chains below, sequenced in a study of cytomegalovirus exposure and HLA in healthy donors. PCR involved 60 Vbeta and 13 Jbeta primers. TCRdb's copy holds only in-frame clones and misses some; the assay was immunoSEQ multiplex PCR. The sample has about 250,000 clones, around 66% seen once; the top ten hold 2% to 2.5%. Sequences were obtained from PBMCs. These TCRs come from a female donor in good health and CMV-seronegative.

A single count supports this clone. The chain recombines TRBV30 with TRBJ2-3; D gene unclear. V was pared by 2 bases and J by 2 bases, with 11 bases between. Per germline, CDR1 GTSNPN and CDR2 SVGIG (reference sequence). This CDR3 is built from 14 residues. The DNA for the CDR3 is TGTGCCTGGAGTAGTGGAGAAATCACAGATACGCAGTATTTT. It encodes CAWSSGEITDTQYF.

The chain uses TRBV14 and TRBJ2-3, with unresolved D. The CDR3 runs to 15 residues. The V end was cut by 0 bases, the J end by 7 bases, with 14 bases between. The germline V gene has CDR1 SGHDN and CDR2 FVKESK. CDR3 protein: CASSQDWPQRYTQYF. CDR3 nucleotide sequence: TGTGCCAGCAGCCAAGATTGGCCACAACGCTATACGCAGTATTTT.

The chain joins TRBV13 to TRBJ2-1; 8 bases match TRBD2. The CDR3 runs 17 residues. Germline values: CDR1 PRHDT, CDR2 FYEKMQ (reference sequence). The junction had 10 bases not matched to a gene; V was cut back by 4 bases and J by 2 bases. DNA for the CDR3: TGTGCCAGCAGCTCCCGACGGGGAGCGGGAGCCTACAATGAGCAGTTCTTC. It yields the protein CASSSRRGAGAYNEQFF.

This chain links TRBV5-6 with TRBJ2-3; 9 bases are a match to TRBD2. The CDR3 sequence is 16 residues long. CDR1 SGHDT and CDR2 YYEEEE come from the germline V gene. V shed 0 bases, J shed 5 bases, and the junction held 7 bases outside the gene matches. DNA for the CDR3: TGTGCCAGCAGCTTGGCGGTAGCGGGAGTTTTAGATACGCAGTATTTT. Its protein is CASSLAVAGVLDTQYF.